The clone carrying this T cell receptor (beta chain) was detected only a few times. Its specificity is unknown. These data come from a study of T-cell reconstitution after alpha-beta-depleted transplantation in children. The study's findings and limits: In patients about two months after transplant, alpha-beta T cells reportedly arose from several hundred expanded graft clones. T-cell counts and diversity at one year following transplant were attributed mainly to newly produced T cells. There were some patients whose high TCRbeta diversity at day 60 came from surviving recipient T cells and thymic progenitors.

Unique molecular identifiers were incorporated during preparation of the TCRbeta library. Each CDR3 protein is one row after TCRdb ran MiXCR on the PCR reads. This table has around 200,000 distinct CDR3 sequences, over 15% appearing once. The sequence was obtained from a male patient under 10 years old who had a stem cell transplant for acute lymphoblastic leukemia, so the T cells may come from the graft donor. The sequencing used PBMCs, mostly from graft donor cells, collected 360 days after TCRalphabeta/CD19-depleted stem cell transplant.

The CDR3 protein is CASTAIRGIGQGTYNEQFF. For the CDR3, the DNA is TGTGCCAGCACGGCGATTAGAGGTATCGGACAGGGAACCTACAATGAGCAGTTCTTC. The chain combines TRBV6-2 or TRBV6-3 with TRBJ2-1, with 8 bases matching TRBD1. The J segment lost 2 bases and the V segment lost 7 bases, leaving 19 bases of the junction unmatched. Germline V gives CDR1 MNHEY, CDR2 SVGEGT. The CDR3 loop spans 19 amino acids.